Here is one T cell receptor beta chain with its context. An amount of RNA that ranged from roughly 0.45 to 1 ug was reverse transcribed with random hexamers. Amplification of TCR beta CDR3 spanned 54 Vbeta and 13 Jbeta via immunoSEQ multiplex PCR. TCRdb ran MiXCR on the immunoSEQ multiplex PCR reads and lists one entry per CDR3 protein. The data contain about 84,000 distinct CDR3 sequences, 90% to 95% of them singletons. These data are taken from a study of CD8 T cells in Susac syndrome. CD8+ and CD4+ blood T cells underwent TCR beta sequencing. Healthy donors constituted the controls, which were matched for age and sex. TEMRA cells were FACS-enriched and CD8+ and CD4+ T cells negatively isolated. Per germline, CDR1 PRHDT and CDR2 FYEKMQ (reference sequence). The CDR3 consists of 13 residues. V lost 7 bases to trimming and J lost 8 bases, with 15 bases between them.

The rearrangement uses TRBV13 and TRBJ2-1, with D possibly called TRBD1 or TRBD2 (6 bases each). This clonotype was sampled from a human donor in good health. The sequencing input was CD8+ T cells from PBMCs. CDR3 sequence (DNA): TGTGCCAGCAACAAAGGGGGGACCGATGAGCAGTTCTTC. The encoded protein is CASNKGGTDEQFF.